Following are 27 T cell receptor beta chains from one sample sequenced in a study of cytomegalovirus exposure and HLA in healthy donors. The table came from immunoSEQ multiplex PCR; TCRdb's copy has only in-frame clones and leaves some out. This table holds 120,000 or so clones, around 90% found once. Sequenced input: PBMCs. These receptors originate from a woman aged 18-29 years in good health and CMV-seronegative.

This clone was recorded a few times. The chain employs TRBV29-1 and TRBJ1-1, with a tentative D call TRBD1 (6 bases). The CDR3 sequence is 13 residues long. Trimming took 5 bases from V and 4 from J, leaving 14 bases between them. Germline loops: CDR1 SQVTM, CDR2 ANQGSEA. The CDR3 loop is CSVSRDTGTEAFF. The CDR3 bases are TGCAGCGTTTCCCGGGACACGGGCACTGAAGCTTTCTTT.

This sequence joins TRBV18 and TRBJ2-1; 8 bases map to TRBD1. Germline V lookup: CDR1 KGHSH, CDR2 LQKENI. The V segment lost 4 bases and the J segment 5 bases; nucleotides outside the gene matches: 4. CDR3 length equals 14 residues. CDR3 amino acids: CASSRTGRDNEQFF. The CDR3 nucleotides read TGTGCCAGCTCACGGACAGGGCGGGACAATGAGCAGTTCTTC. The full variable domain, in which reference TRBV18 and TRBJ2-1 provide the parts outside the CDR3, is NAGVMQNPRHLVRRRGQEARLRCSPMKGHSHVYWYRQLPEEGLKFMVYLQKENIIDESGMPKERFSAEFPKEGPSILRIQQVVRGDSAAYFCASSRTGRDNEQFFGPGTRLTVL.

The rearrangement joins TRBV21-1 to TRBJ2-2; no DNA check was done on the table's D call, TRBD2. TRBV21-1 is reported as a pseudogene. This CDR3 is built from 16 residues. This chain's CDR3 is CASSKGKRRTTGELFF. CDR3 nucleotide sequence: TGTGCCAGCAGCAAAGGAAAACGGAGGACCACCGGGGAGCTGTTTTTT.

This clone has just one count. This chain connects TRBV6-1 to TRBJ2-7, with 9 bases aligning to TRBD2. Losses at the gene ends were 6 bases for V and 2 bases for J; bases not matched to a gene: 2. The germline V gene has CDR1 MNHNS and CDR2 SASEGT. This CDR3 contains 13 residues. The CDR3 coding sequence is TGTGCCAGCAGGACTAGCGGAACCTACGAGCAGTACTTC. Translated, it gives CASRTSGTYEQYF.

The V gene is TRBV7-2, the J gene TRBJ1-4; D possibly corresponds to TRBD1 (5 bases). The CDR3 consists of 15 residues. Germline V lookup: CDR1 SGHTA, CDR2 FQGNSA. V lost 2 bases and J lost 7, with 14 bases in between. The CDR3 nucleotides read TGTGCCAGCAGCTTATTAGGGGAATTAGGTGAAAAACTGTTTTTT. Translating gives CASSLLGELGEKLFF.

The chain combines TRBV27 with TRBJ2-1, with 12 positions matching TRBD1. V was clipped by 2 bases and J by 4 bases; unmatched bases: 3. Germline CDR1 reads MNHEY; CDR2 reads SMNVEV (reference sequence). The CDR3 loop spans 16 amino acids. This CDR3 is CASSLGTGGAYNEQFF. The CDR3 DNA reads TGTGCCAGCAGTTTAGGGACAGGGGGCGCGTACAATGAGCAGTTCTTC.

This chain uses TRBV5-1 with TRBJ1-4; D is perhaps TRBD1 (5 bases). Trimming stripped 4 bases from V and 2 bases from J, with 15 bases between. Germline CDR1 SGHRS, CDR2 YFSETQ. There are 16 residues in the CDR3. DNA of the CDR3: TGCGCCAGCAGCGGGGGGGTCCCTGGGACTAATGAAAAACTGTTTTTT. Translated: CASSGGVPGTNEKLFF.

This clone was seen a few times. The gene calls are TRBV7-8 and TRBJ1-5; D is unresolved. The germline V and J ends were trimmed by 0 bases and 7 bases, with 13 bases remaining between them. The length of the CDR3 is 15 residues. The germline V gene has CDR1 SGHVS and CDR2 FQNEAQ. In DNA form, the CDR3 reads TGTGCCAGCAGCTTAGCGCTCGGGGAGAACCAGCCCCAGCATTTT. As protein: CASSLALGENQPQHF.

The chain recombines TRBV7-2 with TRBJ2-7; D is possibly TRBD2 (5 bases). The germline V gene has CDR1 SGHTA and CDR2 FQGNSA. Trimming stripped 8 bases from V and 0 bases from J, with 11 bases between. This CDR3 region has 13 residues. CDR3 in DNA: TGTGCCAGCTCGGGGTTGAGCTCCTACGAGCAGTACTTC. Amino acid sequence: CASSGLSSYEQYF.

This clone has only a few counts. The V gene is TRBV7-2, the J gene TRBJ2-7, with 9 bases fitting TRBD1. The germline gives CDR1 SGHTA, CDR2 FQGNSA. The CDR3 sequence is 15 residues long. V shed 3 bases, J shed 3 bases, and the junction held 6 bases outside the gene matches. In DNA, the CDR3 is TGTGCCAGCAGCTTTTCCAGGGACAGGGTCTACGAGCAGTACTTC. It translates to CASSFSRDRVYEQYF.

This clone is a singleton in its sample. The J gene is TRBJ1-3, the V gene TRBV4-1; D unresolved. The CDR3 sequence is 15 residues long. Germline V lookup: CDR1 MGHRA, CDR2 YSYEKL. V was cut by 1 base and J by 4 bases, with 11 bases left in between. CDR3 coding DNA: TGCGCCAGCAGCCAAGTCTCTTCGCGGGGAAACACCATATATTTT. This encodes CASSQVSSRGNTIYF.

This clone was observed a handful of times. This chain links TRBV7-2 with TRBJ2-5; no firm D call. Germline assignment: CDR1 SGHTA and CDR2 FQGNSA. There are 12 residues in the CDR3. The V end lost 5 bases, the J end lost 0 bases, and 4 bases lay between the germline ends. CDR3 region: CASSAYQETQYF. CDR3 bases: TGTGCCAGCAGCGCGTACCAAGAGACCCAGTACTTC.

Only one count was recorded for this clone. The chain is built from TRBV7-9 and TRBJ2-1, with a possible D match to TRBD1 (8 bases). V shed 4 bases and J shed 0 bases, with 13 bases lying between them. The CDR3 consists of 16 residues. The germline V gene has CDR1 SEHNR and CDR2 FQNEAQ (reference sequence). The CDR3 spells CASSSGGGSSYNEQFF. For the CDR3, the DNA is TGTGCCAGCAGCTCAGGGGGCGGGAGCTCCTACAATGAGCAGTTCTTC.

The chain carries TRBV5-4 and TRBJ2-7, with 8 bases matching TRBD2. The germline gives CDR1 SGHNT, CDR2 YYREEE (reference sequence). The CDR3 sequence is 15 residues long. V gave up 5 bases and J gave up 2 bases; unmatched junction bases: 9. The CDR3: CASSPRSGGPYEQYF. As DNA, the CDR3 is TGTGCCAGCAGTCCTCGGAGCGGGGGTCCCTACGAGCAGTACTTC.

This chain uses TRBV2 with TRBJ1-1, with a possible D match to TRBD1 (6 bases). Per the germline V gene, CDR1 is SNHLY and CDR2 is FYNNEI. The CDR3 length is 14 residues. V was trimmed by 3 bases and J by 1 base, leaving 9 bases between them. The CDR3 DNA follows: TGTGCCAGCAGTGAGGGGGCACGGAACACTGAAGCTTTCTTT. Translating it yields CASSEGARNTEAFF.

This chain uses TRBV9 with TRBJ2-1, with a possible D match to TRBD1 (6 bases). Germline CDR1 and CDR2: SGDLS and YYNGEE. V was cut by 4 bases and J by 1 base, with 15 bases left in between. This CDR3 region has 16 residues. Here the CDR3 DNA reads TGTGCCAGCAGCAATAACAGGGATAGATCCTACAATGAGCAGTTCTTC. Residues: CASSNNRDRSYNEQFF. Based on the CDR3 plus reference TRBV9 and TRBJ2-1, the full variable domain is DSGVTQTPKHLITATGQRVTLRCSPRSGDLSVYWYQQSLDQGLQFLIQYYNGEERAKGNILERFSAQQFPDLHSELNLSSLELGDSALYFCASSNNRDRSYNEQFFGPGTRLTVL.

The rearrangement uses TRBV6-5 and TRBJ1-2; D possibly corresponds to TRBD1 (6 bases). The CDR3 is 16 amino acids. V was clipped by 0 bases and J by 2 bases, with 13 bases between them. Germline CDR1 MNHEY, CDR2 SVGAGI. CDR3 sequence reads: CASSYSKTGTNYGYTF. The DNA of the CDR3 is TGTGCCAGCAGTTACTCGAAAACAGGGACCAACTATGGCTACACCTTC.

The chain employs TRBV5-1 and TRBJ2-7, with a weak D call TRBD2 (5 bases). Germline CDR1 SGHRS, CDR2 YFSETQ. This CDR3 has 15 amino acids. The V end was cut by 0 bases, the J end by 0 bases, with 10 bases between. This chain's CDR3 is CASSLGWESSYEQYF. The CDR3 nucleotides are TGCGCCAGCAGCTTGGGGTGGGAGAGCTCCTACGAGCAGTACTTC.

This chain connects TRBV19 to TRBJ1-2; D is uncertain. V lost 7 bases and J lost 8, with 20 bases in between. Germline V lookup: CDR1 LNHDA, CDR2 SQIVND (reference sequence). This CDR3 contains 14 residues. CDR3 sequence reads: CASTPEEGVVGYTF. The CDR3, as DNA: TGTGCCAGTACCCCGGAGGAGGGAGTAGTCGGCTACACCTTC.

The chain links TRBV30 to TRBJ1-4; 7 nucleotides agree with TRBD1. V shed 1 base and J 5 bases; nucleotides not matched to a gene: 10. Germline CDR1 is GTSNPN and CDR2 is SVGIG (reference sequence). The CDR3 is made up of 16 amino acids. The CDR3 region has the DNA TGTGCCTGGAGTGCAATCTCAGGGGGAGGAAATGAAAAACTGTTTTTT. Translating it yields CAWSAISGGGNEKLFF.

The CDR3 region is CASSQDRALALDEQFF. In DNA, the CDR3 is TGCGCCAGCAGCCAAGATCGGGCACTAGCCCTGGATGAGCAGTTCTTC. The rearrangement joins TRBV4-1 to TRBJ2-1, with a tentative D call TRBD2 (6 bases). V was clipped by 0 bases and J by 8 bases, with 17 bases between them. The CDR3 runs 16 residues. Germline CDR1 reads MGHRA; CDR2 reads YSYEKL.

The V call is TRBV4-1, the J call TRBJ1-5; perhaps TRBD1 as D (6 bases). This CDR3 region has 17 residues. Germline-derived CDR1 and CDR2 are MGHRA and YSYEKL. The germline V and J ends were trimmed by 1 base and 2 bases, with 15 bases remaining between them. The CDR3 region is CASSQAHRVQGNQPQHF. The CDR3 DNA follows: TGCGCCAGCAGCCAAGCCCACAGGGTTCAGGGCAATCAGCCCCAGCATTTT.

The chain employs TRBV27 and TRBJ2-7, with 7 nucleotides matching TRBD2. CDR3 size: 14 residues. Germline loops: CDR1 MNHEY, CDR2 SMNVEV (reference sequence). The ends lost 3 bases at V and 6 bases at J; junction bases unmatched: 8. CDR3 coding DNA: TGTGCCAGCAGTTTTCAGGCGGGAGCAGGCGAGCAGTACTTC. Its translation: CASSFQAGAGEQYF.

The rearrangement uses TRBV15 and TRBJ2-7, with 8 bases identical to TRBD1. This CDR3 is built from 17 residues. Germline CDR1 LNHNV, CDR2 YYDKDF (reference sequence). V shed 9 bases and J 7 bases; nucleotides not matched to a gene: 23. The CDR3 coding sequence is TGTGCCACTTCCACGGTACGGCAGACAGGGGCCCCCGGGGAGCAGTACTTC. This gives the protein CATSTVRQTGAPGEQYF.

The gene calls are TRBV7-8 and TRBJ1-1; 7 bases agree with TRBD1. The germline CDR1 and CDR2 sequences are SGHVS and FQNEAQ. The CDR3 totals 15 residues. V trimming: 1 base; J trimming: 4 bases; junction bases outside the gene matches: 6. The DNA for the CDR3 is TGTGCCAGCAGCTTAGAGGGGGCCTATAGCACTGAAGCTTTCTTT. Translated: CASSLEGAYSTEAFF.

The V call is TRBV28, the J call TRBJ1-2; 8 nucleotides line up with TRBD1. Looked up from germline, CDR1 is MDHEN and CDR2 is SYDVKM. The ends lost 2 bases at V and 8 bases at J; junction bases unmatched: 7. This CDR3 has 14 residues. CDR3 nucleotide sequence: TGTGCCAGCAGTTTAAAGGGACAGGATCTGGGCTACACCTTC. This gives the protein CASSLKGQDLGYTF.

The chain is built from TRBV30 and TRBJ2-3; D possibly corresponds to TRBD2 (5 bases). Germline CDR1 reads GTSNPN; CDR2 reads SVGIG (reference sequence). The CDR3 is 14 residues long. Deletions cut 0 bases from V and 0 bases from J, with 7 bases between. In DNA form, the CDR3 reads TGTGCCTGGAGTGTAGCGGCTAGCACAGATACGCAGTATTTT. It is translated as CAWSVAASTDTQYF.